A selection of T cell receptor beta chains follows, all from one sample in a study of cytomegalovirus exposure and HLA in healthy donors. The assay was immunoSEQ multiplex PCR, and TCRdb's table has in-frame clones only and misses some. The table has more than 90,000 clones, around 83% seen once. The sequenced material came from PBMCs. These receptors were collected from a man between 25 and 39 years old in good health and CMV-seropositive. CDR3s include the opening cysteine and the closing phenylalanine or tryptophan. Fields, in order: J gene, V gene, D gene, clone size, CDR3 protein, CDR3 DNA. D genes are given only for firm matches. Size is stated for part of the rows, as once, few or many counts, or as a class when the clone is expanded.

J: TRBJ1-6
V: TRBV2
D: TRBD1
size: -
CDR3: CASSPGRQGANSPLHF
DNA: TGTGCCAGCAGTCCAGGGAGACAGGGGGCGAATTCACCCCTCCACTTT

J: TRBJ1-5
V: TRBV6-1
D: -
size: -
CDR3: CASSIGDQPQHF
DNA: TGTGCCAGCAGCATAGGGGATCAGCCCCAGCATTTT

J: TRBJ1-1
V: TRBV9
D: -
size: -
CDR3: CASSQRQSTEAFF
DNA: TGTGCCAGCAGCCAAAGACAGAGTACTGAAGCTTTCTTT

J: TRBJ1-2
V: TRBV19
D: TRBD1
size: -
CDR3: CASSVQGDYGYTF
DNA: TGTGCCAGTAGTGTACAGGGGGACTATGGCTACACCTTC

J: TRBJ2-7
V: TRBV5-1
D: -
size: -
CDR3: CASSLNYEQYF
DNA: TGCGCCAGCAGCCTAAACTACGAGCAGTACTTC

J: TRBJ2-7
V: TRBV18
D: TRBD1
size: -
CDR3: CASSLGTGGDEQYF
DNA: TGTGCCAGCTCACTCGGGACAGGGGGCGACGAGCAGTACTTC

J: TRBJ1-2
V: TRBV29-1
D: -
size: -
CDR3: CSSRTGTSNYGYTF
DNA: TGCAGCTCTCGTACCGGGACATCTAACTATGGCTACACCTTC

J: TRBJ1-4
V: TRBV7-9
D: TRBD1
size: once
CDR3: CSSSPGQGAITNEKLFF
DNA: TGTTCCAGCAGCCCGGGACAGGGGGCGATTACTAATGAAAAACTGTTTTTT

J: TRBJ2-1
V: TRBV7-6
D: TRBD2
size: -
CDR3: CASSLSGGGLGNEQFF
DNA: TGTGCCAGCAGCTTGTCGGGAGGTGGGCTGGGGAATGAGCAGTTCTTC

J: TRBJ2-3
V: TRBV6-1
D: TRBD2
size: -
CDR3: CASSIRLAATDTQYF
DNA: TGTGCCAGCAGTATAAGACTAGCGGCCACAGATACGCAGTATTTT

J: TRBJ2-2
V: TRBV5-8
D: -
size: -
CDR3: CASSLGQVFTGELFF
DNA: TGTGCCAGCAGCTTGGGACAGGTGTTCACCGGGGAGCTGTTTTTT

J: TRBJ2-3
V: TRBV5-1
D: TRBD2
size: -
CDR3: CASSSTSGDTDTQYF
DNA: TGCGCCAGCAGCTCGACTAGCGGGGACACAGATACGCAGTATTTT

J: TRBJ2-5
V: TRBV7-9
D: -
size: -
CDR3: CASSLRRGKGETQYF
DNA: TGTGCCAGCAGCTTGCGAAGGGGGAAAGGAGAGACCCAGTACTTC

J: TRBJ2-5
V: TRBV13
D: TRBD2
size: -
CDR3: CASSTRLAGEQETQYF
DNA: TGTGCCAGCAGCACACGTCTAGCGGGGGAACAAGAGACCCAGTACTTC

J: TRBJ2-5
V: TRBV7-9
D: -
size: -
CDR3: CASSLGLAQETQYF
DNA: TGTGCCAGCAGCTTAGGGCTAGCCCAAGAGACCCAGTACTTC

J: TRBJ1-5
V: TRBV10-1
D: TRBD1
size: -
CDR3: CASSEGTGVGPQHF
DNA: TGCGCCAGCAGTGAAGGGACAGGAGTCGGGCCCCAGCATTTT

J: TRBJ2-7
V: TRBV27
D: -
size: -
CDR3: CASSSPGGEQYF
DNA: TGTGCCAGCAGCTCCCCAGGGGGGGAGCAGTACTTC

J: TRBJ2-3
V: TRBV2
D: TRBD2
size: -
CDR3: CASRPGTSGRWTDTQYF
DNA: TGTGCCAGCAGGCCCGGGACTAGCGGGAGGTGGACAGATACGCAGTATTTT

J: TRBJ2-1
V: TRBV21-1
D: -
size: -
CDR3: CASSNPGTRPNNEQFF
DNA: TGTGCCAGCAGCAATCCCGGGACTCGACCGAACAATGAGCAGTTCTTC

J: TRBJ2-7
V: TRBV7-8
D: -
size: few
CDR3: CASSLPEWAGSYEQYF
DNA: TGTGCCAGCAGCTTACCTGAGTGGGCAGGCTCCTACGAGCAGTACTTC

J: TRBJ1-6
V: TRBV19
D: TRBD1
size: few
CDR3: CASSRRTGNNSPLHF
DNA: TGTGCCAGTAGTAGAAGGACAGGGAATAATTCACCCCTCCACTTT

J: TRBJ1-1
V: TRBV2
D: TRBD1
size: -
CDR3: CASTRTGYRNTEAFF
DNA: TGTGCCAGCACCAGGACAGGGTATAGGAACACTGAAGCTTTCTTT

J: TRBJ2-5
V: TRBV7-8
D: -
size: once
CDR3: CASSLGLKETQYF
DNA: TGTGCCAGCAGCCTGGGACTTAAAGAGACCCAGTACTTC

J: TRBJ2-3
V: TRBV20-1
D: -
size: -
CDR3: CSASSGDTQYF
DNA: TGCAGTGCTAGTAGCGGAGATACGCAGTATTTT

J: TRBJ2-5
V: TRBV18
D: -
size: -
CDR3: CASSSGSGETQYF
DNA: TGTGCCAGCTCGTCAGGGTCTGGGGAGACCCAGTACTTC

J: TRBJ2-5
V: TRBV11-2
D: TRBD1
size: -
CDR3: CASRVDRWGLETQYF
DNA: TGTGCCAGCAGGGTGGACAGGTGGGGGCTGGAGACCCAGTACTTC

J: TRBJ2-2
V: TRBV11-3
D: -
size: once
CDR3: CASSLDQAGVDTGELFF
DNA: TGTGCCAGCAGCTTAGATCAGGCAGGGGTTGATACCGGGGAGCTGTTTTTT

J: TRBJ2-3
V: TRBV5-1
D: TRBD2
size: -
CDR3: CASSLRLAGGTDTQYF
DNA: TGCGCCAGCAGCTTGAGACTAGCGGGAGGCACAGATACGCAGTATTTT

J: TRBJ1-6
V: TRBV7-9
D: -
size: -
CDR3: CASSSASGGINSPLHF
DNA: TGTGCCAGCAGCTCTGCTTCGGGGGGAATCAATTCACCCCTCCACTTT

J: TRBJ1-2
V: TRBV20-1
D: -
size: -
CDR3: CSPRSHYTF
DNA: TGCAGTCCGCGGAGCCACTACACCTTC

J: TRBJ1-5
V: TRBV10-1
D: TRBD1
size: -
CDR3: CASSGSPGSRTGHSNQPQHF
DNA: TGCGCCAGCAGTGGGTCCCCAGGGTCTAGGACAGGTCATAGCAATCAGCCCCAGCATTTT

J: TRBJ2-7
V: TRBV6-5
D: -
size: -
CDR3: CASSPGGPPYEQYF
DNA: TGTGCCAGCAGCCCGGGGGGCCCTCCCTACGAGCAGTACTTC

J: TRBJ2-1
V: TRBV18
D: TRBD2
size: -
CDR3: CASSPGDRVVITSGSEQFF
DNA: TGTGCCAGCTCACCAGGGGACAGGGTCGTCATTACTAGCGGGAGTGAGCAGTTCTTC